The 24 T cell receptor beta chains presented below share a single source sample, sequenced in a study of T cell responses to AZD1222 COVID-19 vaccine. TCRdb keeps only in-frame clones here, not all; method: immunoSEQ multiplex PCR. The sample consists of tens of thousands of clones, over 65% of them appearing once. This specimen was peripheral blood, taken on day 0 of AZD1222 vaccination. The receptor source for this set is an adult in good health.

In this sample, this clone turned up a few times. The chain has TRBV24-1 and TRBJ2-1; D is possibly TRBD2 (5 bases). The V gene's germline CDR1 is KGHDR and CDR2 SFDVKD. V gave up 10 bases and J gave up 6 bases, with 9 bases separating them. This CDR3 is 11 amino acids long. CDR3 amino acids: CATRAGNEQFF. CDR3 in DNA: TGTGCCACGCGGGCCGGCAATGAGCAGTTCTTC.

V is TRBV6-5 and J is TRBJ1-1, with TRBD1 matching over 7 bases. The trim removed 6 bases at V and 0 bases at J, leaving 4 bases unmatched. Germline CDR1 reads MNHEY; CDR2 reads SVGAGI. This CDR3 has 14 amino acids. The CDR3 here is CASRRDSLNTEAFF. The CDR3 bases are TGTGCCAGCAGAAGGGACAGTCTGAACACTGAAGCTTTCTTT.

J is TRBJ1-2 and V is TRBV9; D is uncertain. The V and J ends lost 0 bases and 6 bases respectively, with 15 bases between them. The CDR3 is made up of 15 amino acids. Per the germline V gene, CDR1 is SGDLS and CDR2 is YYNGEE. Here the CDR3 DNA reads TGTGCCAGCAGCGTAGGTCCGGGGAGAATTGATGGCTACACCTTC. It yields the protein CASSVGPGRIDGYTF.

The CDR3 here is CASSPSGQGYSPLHF. CDR3 nucleotides: TGTGCCAGCAGTCCCTCGGGACAGGGGTATTCACCCCTCCACTTT. The chain combines TRBV28 with TRBJ1-6; 10 bases line up with TRBD1. CDR1 is MDHEN, CDR2 SYDVKM, per germline. This CDR3 comprises 15 residues. V shed 5 bases and J 8 bases; nucleotides not matched to a gene: 6.

The chain uses TRBV7-2 and TRBJ2-1; D remains unclear. Per germline, CDR1 SGHTA and CDR2 FQGNSA. Trimming took off 4 bases at V and 2 bases at J, with 9 bases between the two ends. The CDR3 has 14 amino acids. CDR3 bases: TGTGCCAGCAGCTCCACCACCGCCTACAATGAGCAGTTCTTC. Its protein is CASSSTTAYNEQFF. The whole variable domain, filled in from reference TRBV7-2 and TRBJ2-1, reads GAGVSQSPSNKVTEKGKDVELRCDPISGHTALYWYRQSLGQGLEFLIYFQGNSAPDKSGLPSDRFSAERTGGSVSTLTIQRTQQEDSAVYLCASSSTTAYNEQFFGPGTRLTVL.

The rearrangement joins TRBV30 to TRBJ1-2, with D unresolved. The CDR3 runs 13 residues. Germline CDR1 reads GTSNPN; CDR2 reads SVGIG (reference sequence). The V gene lost 0 bases and the J gene lost 2 bases, with 7 bases spanning the gap. The CDR3 loop reads CAWSVIGNYGYTF. In nucleotides, the CDR3 is TGTGCCTGGAGTGTTATCGGGAACTATGGCTACACCTTC.

The sample holds one count of this clone. This chain joins TRBV20-1 and TRBJ2-1; 8 bases line up with TRBD2. This CDR3 is 14 amino acids long. After removal of 3 bases from V and 9 bases from J, the junction contained 10 bases not matched to a gene. The germline V gene has CDR1 DFQATT and CDR2 SNEGSKA (reference sequence). The CDR3 here is CSASSPGRASEQFF. The CDR3 coding sequence is TGCAGTGCTAGTTCCCCCGGGAGGGCCAGTGAGCAGTTCTTC.

The chain combines TRBV19 with TRBJ1-2; D is unclear. CDR3 length: 13 residues. Per germline, CDR1 LNHDA and CDR2 SQIVND (reference sequence). V was trimmed by 7 bases and J by 3 bases, leaving 12 bases between them. CDR3 protein: CASKPAQHYGYTF. In DNA form, the CDR3 reads TGTGCCAGTAAGCCTGCCCAGCACTATGGCTACACCTTC.

The V and J genes are TRBV23-1 and TRBJ1-5, with D perhaps TRBD1 (5 bases). TRBV23-1 is annotated as an ORF whose role is uncertain. V gave up 6 bases and J gave up 6 bases, with 18 bases separating them. The length of the CDR3 is 15 residues. The CDR3 sequence: CASRLTDPAGQPQHF. The CDR3 nucleotides are TGCGCCAGCAGGCTGACAGACCCAGCAGGTCAGCCCCAGCATTTT.

The sample holds a few counts of this clone. This chain uses TRBV3-1 (or the pseudogene TRBV3-2) with TRBJ2-3, with 11 bases matching TRBD2. CDR1 LGHDT and CDR2 YNNKEL come from the germline V gene (reference sequence). The CDR3 spans 18 residues. Trimming at V came to 4 bases and at J to 5 bases, leaving 14 bases not matched to a gene. CDR3 amino acids: CASSLKASGGRPEDTQYF. CDR3 coding DNA: TGTGCCAGCAGCCTGAAGGCTAGCGGGGGGCGCCCTGAAGATACGCAGTATTTT.

V gene TRBV6-1 combines with J gene TRBJ1-5; D is unclear. Germline V gene lookup returns CDR1 MNHNS and CDR2 SASEGT. The CDR3 covers 14 residues. The V gene lost 2 bases and the J gene lost 7 bases, with 12 bases spanning the gap. The CDR3 nucleotides read TGTGCCAGCAGTGAAATTAGAACCGGGCAGCCCCAGCATTTT. This sequence encodes CASSEIRTGQPQHF.

The V call is TRBV19, the J call TRBJ1-5; D gene ambiguous. The CDR3 is 14 residues long. Germline CDR1 LNHDA, CDR2 SQIVND (reference sequence). The V gene lost 6 bases and the J gene lost 1 base, with 10 bases spanning the gap. This chain's CDR3 is CASRETLSNQPQHF. DNA for the CDR3: TGTGCCAGTAGGGAAACCCTGAGCAATCAGCCCCAGCATTTT.

The chain joins TRBV30 to TRBJ1-5, with 7 bases lining up with TRBD1. This CDR3 has 17 residues. Per germline, CDR1 GTSNPN and CDR2 SVGIG (reference sequence). V shed 5 bases, J shed 1 base, and the junction held 14 bases outside the gene matches. CDR3 sequence (DNA): TGTGCCTGGGGCCGGGACAGTGTCCCACCAAGCAATCAGCCCCAGCATTTT. Its protein is CAWGRDSVPPSNQPQHF. The whole variable domain, filled in from reference TRBV30 and TRBJ1-5, reads SQTIHQWPATLVQPVGSPLSLECTVEGTSNPNLYWYRQAAGRGLQLLFYSVGIGQISSEVPQNLSASRPQDRQFILSSKKLLLSDSGFYLCAWGRDSVPPSNQPQHFGDGTRLSIL.

The rearrangement uses TRBV27 and TRBJ1-5; D remains unclear. V lost 0 bases and J lost 3, with 3 bases in between. Per the germline V gene, CDR1 is MNHEY and CDR2 is SMNVEV (reference sequence). This CDR3 spans 13 amino acids. The CDR3: CASSLSVNQPQHF. The CDR3, as DNA: TGTGCCAGCAGTTTATCCGTCAATCAGCCCCAGCATTTT.

In its sample, this clone was seen once. The chain uses TRBV9 and TRBJ1-6; no firm D call. This CDR3 is 14 amino acids long. Germline V gene data show CDR1 as SGDLS and CDR2 as YYNGEE. V was cut by 3 bases and J by 4 bases, with 8 bases left in between. The CDR3 DNA sequence: TGTGCCAGCAGCGCAGGCAATTATAATTCACCCCTCCACTTT. This codes for CASSAGNYNSPLHF.

In regard to this clone: This CDR3 is missing its conserved last phenylalanine or tryptophan, likely due to a read error. The DNA is omitted, as the CDR3 cannot be located on it reliably, and the CDR3 follows TCRdb's listing. This chain uses TRBV6-1 with TRBJ2-7; the tabulated D call, TRBD2, remains unverified against the DNA. The CDR3 is 12 amino acids in total, end residues counted. Germline V gene data show CDR1 as MNHNS and CDR2 as SASEGT. Here the CDR3 reads CASSEARGAPTS.

This clone was detected only once. This chain uses TRBV25-1 with TRBJ2-3; a possible D gene is TRBD2 (7 bases). This CDR3 spans 14 amino acids. Per the germline V gene, CDR1 is MGHDK and CDR2 is SYGVNS. Trimming cost V 4 bases and J 7 bases, with 15 bases left between them. The CDR3 DNA reads as TGTGCCAGCAGTGGGAGGGGGGGACAAAATACGCAGTATTTT. Protein: CASSGRGGQNTQYF.

This clone was observed a few times. This CDR3 reads CASSLDWNEQFF. The CDR3 bases are TGTGCCAGCAGTTTAGACTGGAATGAGCAGTTCTTC. The chain has TRBV28 and TRBJ2-1; D gene ambiguous. Germline V gene data show CDR1 as MDHEN and CDR2 as SYDVKM. This CDR3 is 12 amino acids long. V lost 2 bases, J lost 7 bases, and 6 bases lay in between. The full variable domain, completed using reference TRBV28 and TRBJ2-1, is DVKVTQSSRYLVKRTGEKVFLECVQDMDHENMFWYRQDPGLGLRLIYFSYDVKMKEKGDIPEGYSVSREKKERFSLILESASTNQTSMYLCASSLDWNEQFFGPGTRLTVL.

This chain joins TRBV27 and TRBJ1-2; maybe TRBD1 (6 bases). Germline assignment: CDR1 MNHEY and CDR2 SMNVEV (reference sequence). Trimming pared 5 bases from V and 7 bases from J, leaving 17 bases between. There are 14 residues in the CDR3. CDR3 amino acids: CASSRTRGEGGYTF. In DNA form, the CDR3 reads TGTGCCAGCAGTCGAACCAGGGGCGAGGGTGGCTACACCTTC.

This chain links TRBV4-1 with TRBJ2-5; 11 nucleotides line up with TRBD2. There are 16 residues in the CDR3. The V and J ends lost 0 bases and 5 bases, in that order; junction bases with no gene match: 5. CDR1 and CDR2 (germline): MGHRA, YSYEKL. CDR3 nucleotides: TGCGCCAGCAGCCAAGAATCTAGCGGGGGGCGGGAGACCCAGTACTTC. Translating it yields CASSQESSGGRETQYF.

The chain uses TRBV14 and TRBJ1-2; no definite D call. The V and J ends lost 2 bases and 7 bases respectively, with 23 bases between them. Looked up from germline, CDR1 is SGHDN and CDR2 is FVKESK. This CDR3 spans 17 amino acids. In DNA form, the CDR3 reads TGTGCCAGCAGCCAATACCAGCGTTCGACCAAAAACAGTGGCTACACCTTC. Translation gives CASSQYQRSTKNSGYTF.

The J gene is TRBJ1-4, the V gene TRBV4-1; TRBD1 might be the D (5 bases). Germline CDR1 and CDR2: MGHRA and YSYEKL. V was pared by 4 bases and J by 0 bases, with 12 bases between. The CDR3 covers 16 residues. CDR3 protein: CASSPGTAATNEKLFF. CDR3 in DNA: TGCGCCAGCAGCCCAGGGACGGCCGCAACTAATGAAAAACTGTTTTTT.

This sequence joins TRBV28 and TRBJ1-6; D possibly corresponds to TRBD1 (6 bases). V gave up 11 bases and J gave up 13 bases, with 27 bases separating them. The CDR3 runs 15 residues. From germline, CDR1 is MDHEN and CDR2 SYDVKM. This CDR3 is CAAPGGAAEVQPLHF. CDR3 nucleotide sequence: TGTGCCGCCCCTGGGGGGGCCGCTGAGGTTCAGCCCCTCCACTTT.

The gene calls are TRBV6-5 and TRBJ1-1; 7 bases agree with TRBD1. In germline, CDR1 is MNHEY, CDR2 SVGAGI. The CDR3 is 15 amino acids. V gave up 2 bases and J gave up 4 bases; unmatched junction bases: 7. Written as DNA, the CDR3 is TGTGCCAGCAGTTACGGGCGGGACAGTGGCACTGAAGCTTTCTTT. It yields the protein CASSYGRDSGTEAFF.